The following is a T cell receptor (beta chain) sequence with its context. The antigen remains unidentified. These data come from a study of cytomegalovirus exposure and HLA in healthy donors. 60 Vbeta and 13 Jbeta primers were used in PCR. Clones were sequenced by immunoSEQ multiplex PCR, and TCRdb holds only the in-frame ones, with some missing. Of 120,000 or so clones listed, roughly 83% are singletons. Whole-study findings and limits: Later work associated roughly 17,000 TCR beta sequences with HLA alleles at 0.05 false discovery rate. In a later analysis, TCR beta V- and J-gene trimming showed a link to a missense DCLRE1C variant. An apparent linkage of common viral pathogens to several of the most significant clusters emerged in a later analysis.

The CDR3 covers 14 residues. Germline CDR1 reads SGHTS; CDR2 reads YDEGEE. V lost 3 bases, J lost 1 base, and 3 bases stayed unmatched. The J gene is TRBJ2-5, the V gene TRBV5-8, with 7 bases matching TRBD2. Specimen: PBMCs. The clonotype comes from a man aged 18 to 29 in good health and CMV-seropositive. The DNA for the CDR3 is TGTGCCAGCAGCTGGGGGGGGTTCCAAGAGACCCAGTACTTC. It translates to CASSWGGFQETQYF.